This paragraph covers one TCR beta chain sequence. The data derive from a study of blood T cell repertoires in COVID-19. Study in general: In each case, the material was cDNA or gDNA derived from T cells, B-cell-depleted T cells, or PBMCs.

The CDR3 consists of 14 residues. CDR1 is SGHTA and CDR2 is FQGNSA in the germline V gene. Deletions cut 5 bases from V and 3 bases from J, with 10 bases between. TCRdb's copy holds only in-frame clones and misses some; the assay was immunoSEQ multiplex PCR. Of 70,000 to 100,000 clones in the sample, more than 75% were seen once. This receptor was taken from a woman over 75 with active COVID-19. The chain carries TRBV7-2 and TRBJ1-4, with D uncertain. Sequencing was performed on peripheral blood. The CDR3 spells CASSKGGSNEKLFF. The CDR3 DNA follows: TGTGCCAGCAGCAAAGGAGGTTCTAATGAAAAACTGTTTTTT.